This T cell receptor (beta chain) was sequenced during a study of blood T cell repertoires in COVID-19 (TCRdb year 2020). Concerning the study at large: Samples covering the acute and convalescent phases of COVID-19 were provided by collaborators in the United States, Italy and Spain. The material from the prospective study consisted of cDNA or gDNA derived from T cells, B-cell-depleted T cells, or PBMCs. A de-identified subject ID, COVID-19 status, age in years and sex were almost always included in the sample metadata. Deeply sampled blood TCRbeta repertoires from subjects exposed to, actively infected with, or recovered from COVID-19 were included in the dataset. Where available, HLA class I and class II types were obtained from metadata supplied by the sample provider rather than from assay-based typing. The samples were drawn from the first 160 participants of the ongoing ImmuneRACE study and from 950 to 1,500 subjects provided by 6 global collaborators. The repertoires were made available in a free public database intended to serve as a resource for research on the immune response to SARS-CoV-2. The paper's findings and limits, for the study overall: The quantity of clinical and demographic metadata differed by source and by participant and was supplied without curation.

Enrolling through a virtual design, the prospective study's participants ranged in age from roughly 18 to 90 years and lived across around 25 United States geographic areas. Cohort assignment in the prospective study relied on participant-reported clinical history from a screening survey and a study questionnaire. Exposed participants were defined as having been in contact with someone with a PCR-confirmed or clinician-diagnosed COVID-19 case within 2 weeks of study entry. In the prospective study, whole blood, serum and a nasopharyngeal or oropharyngeal swab were collected from each participant by mobile phlebotomists. Over an approximately two-month period, participants in the prospective study had the option of providing additional blood draws and questionnaires. Before DNA extraction, prospective study blood samples were shipped either frozen or at room temperature. As concerns this clone: The clone's antigen remains unknown. Nothing much larger sits one base from this clone, and base qualities are not available.

TCRbeta CDR3 regions were amplified from genomic DNA by means of the immunoSEQ Assay, a bias-controlled multiplex PCR. In the original analysis: Within the assay, amplification of reference gene primers was used to estimate how many nucleated cells each sample contained. To quantify the absolute abundance of each unique TCRbeta CDR3 rearrangement, sequence reads were collapsed and filtered. Productive Simpson clonality was computed per sample as the square root of Simpson's diversity index over productive rearrangements. TCRdb limited this immuneACCESS table to in-frame rearrangements with V and J called. A share of clones is missing; checked studies link under half to unresolved V genes, and the rest is unexplained. The V and J calls and clone size were taken over from that table, and D and trimming were inferred from the DNA. In all, the sample holds 350,000 to 450,000 clones, and roughly 92% of those were seen once. The ten largest clones capture about 0.86% of the sample.

Sequenced sample: PBMCs or T cells enriched from blood (not recorded which). The source is a woman in her thirties or forties who had been exposed to COVID-19.

The CDR3 reads CATSRDSLRLATNEQFF. In nucleotides, the sequence is TGTGCCACCAGCAGAGATTCGTTGAGACTAGCGACAAATGAGCAGTTCTTC. The rearranged chain carries TRBV15 and TRBJ2-1; 8 bases in between match TRBD2. From V the trimming removes 0 bases and from J it removes 7 bases, while the gene matches leave 11 bases of the junction unaccounted for. CDR1 and CDR2 are drawn from the germline V gene (reference sequence): LNHNV, YYDKDF. Measured from the cysteine to the phenylalanine, the CDR3 is 17 residues long. The sequence is cut down to CDR3 DNA, 51 bases in frame from base 1.